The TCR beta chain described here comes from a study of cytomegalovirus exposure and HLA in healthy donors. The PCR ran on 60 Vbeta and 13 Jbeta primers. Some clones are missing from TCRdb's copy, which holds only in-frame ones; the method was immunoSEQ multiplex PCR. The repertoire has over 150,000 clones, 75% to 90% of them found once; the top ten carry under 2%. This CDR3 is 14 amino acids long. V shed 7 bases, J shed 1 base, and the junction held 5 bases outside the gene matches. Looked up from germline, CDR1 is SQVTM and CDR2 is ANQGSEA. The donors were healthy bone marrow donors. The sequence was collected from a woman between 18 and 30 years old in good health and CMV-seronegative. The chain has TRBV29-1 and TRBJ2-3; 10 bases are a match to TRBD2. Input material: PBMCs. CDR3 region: CSGRTSGRTDTQYF. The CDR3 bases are TGCAGCGGGAGGACTAGCGGACGCACAGATACGCAGTATTTT.